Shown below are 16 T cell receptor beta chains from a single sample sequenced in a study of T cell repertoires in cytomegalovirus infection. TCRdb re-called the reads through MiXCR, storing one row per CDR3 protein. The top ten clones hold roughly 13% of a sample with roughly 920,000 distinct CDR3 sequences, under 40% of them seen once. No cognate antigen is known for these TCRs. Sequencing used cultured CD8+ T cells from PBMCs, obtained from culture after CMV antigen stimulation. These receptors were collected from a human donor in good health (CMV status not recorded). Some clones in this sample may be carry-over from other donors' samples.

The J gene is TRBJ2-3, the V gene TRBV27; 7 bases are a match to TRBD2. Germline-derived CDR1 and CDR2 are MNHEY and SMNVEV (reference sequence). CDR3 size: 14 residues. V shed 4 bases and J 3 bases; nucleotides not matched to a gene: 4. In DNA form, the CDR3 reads TGTGCCAGCAGTTCTGACGGGGGGACAGATACGCAGTATTTT. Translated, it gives CASSSDGGTDTQYF.

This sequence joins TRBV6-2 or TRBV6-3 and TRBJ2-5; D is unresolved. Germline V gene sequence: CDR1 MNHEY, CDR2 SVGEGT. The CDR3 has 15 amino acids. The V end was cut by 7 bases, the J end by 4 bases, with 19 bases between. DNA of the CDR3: TGTGCCAGCAATTTATTCCTGGGCGGACCAGAGACCCAGTACTTC. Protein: CASNLFLGGPETQYF.

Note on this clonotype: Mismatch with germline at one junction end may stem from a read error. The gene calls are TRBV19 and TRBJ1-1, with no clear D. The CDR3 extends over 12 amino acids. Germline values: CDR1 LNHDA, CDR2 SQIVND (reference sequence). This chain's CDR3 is CVSIAENTEAFF. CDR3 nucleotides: TGTGTCAGTATAGCTGAGAACACTGAAGCTTTCTTT. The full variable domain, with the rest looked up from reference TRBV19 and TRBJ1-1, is DGGITQSPKYLFRKEGQNVTLSCEQNLNHDAMYWYRQDPGQGLRLIYYSQIVNDFQKGDIAEGYSVSREKKESFPLTVTSAQKNPTAFYLCVSIAENTEAFFGQGTRLTVV.

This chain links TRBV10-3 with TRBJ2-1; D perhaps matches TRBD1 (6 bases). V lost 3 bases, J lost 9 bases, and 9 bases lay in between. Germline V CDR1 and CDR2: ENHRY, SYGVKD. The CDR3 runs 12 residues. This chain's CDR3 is CAISDTGSEQFF. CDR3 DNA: TGTGCCATCAGTGATACAGGGAGTGAGCAGTTCTTC.

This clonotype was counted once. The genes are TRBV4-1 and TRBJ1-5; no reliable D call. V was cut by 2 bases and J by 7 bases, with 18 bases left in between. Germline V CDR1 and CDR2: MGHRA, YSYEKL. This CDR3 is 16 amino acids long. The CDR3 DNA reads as TGCGCCAGCAGCCAAACTGAAGTTGGGGTCACCCAGCCCCAGCATTTT. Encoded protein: CASSQTEVGVTQPQHF.

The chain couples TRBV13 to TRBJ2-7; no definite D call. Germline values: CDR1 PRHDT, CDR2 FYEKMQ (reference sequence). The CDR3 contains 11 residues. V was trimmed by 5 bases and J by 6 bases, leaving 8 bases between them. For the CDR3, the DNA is TGTGCCAGCAGCCCCCGGACCGAGCAGTACTTC. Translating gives CASSPRTEQYF.

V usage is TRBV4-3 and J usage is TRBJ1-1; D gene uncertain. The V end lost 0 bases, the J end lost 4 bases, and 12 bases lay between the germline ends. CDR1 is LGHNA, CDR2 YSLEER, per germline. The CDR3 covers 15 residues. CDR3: CASSQEAYSPTEAFF. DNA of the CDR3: TGCGCCAGCAGCCAAGAGGCCTACTCGCCCACTGAAGCTTTCTTT.

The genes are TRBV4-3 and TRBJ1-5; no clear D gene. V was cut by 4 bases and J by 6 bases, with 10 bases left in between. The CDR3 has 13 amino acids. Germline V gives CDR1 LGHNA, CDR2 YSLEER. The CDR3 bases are TGCGCCAGCAGCCGCAAACTTAGTCAGCCCCAGCATTTT. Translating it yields CASSRKLSQPQHF.

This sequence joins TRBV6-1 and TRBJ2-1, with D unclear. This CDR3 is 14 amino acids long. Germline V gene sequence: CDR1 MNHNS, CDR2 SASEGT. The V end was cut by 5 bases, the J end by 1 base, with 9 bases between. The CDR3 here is CASSLATSYNEQFF. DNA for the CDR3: TGTGCCAGCAGTCTGGCCACGTCCTACAATGAGCAGTTCTTC.

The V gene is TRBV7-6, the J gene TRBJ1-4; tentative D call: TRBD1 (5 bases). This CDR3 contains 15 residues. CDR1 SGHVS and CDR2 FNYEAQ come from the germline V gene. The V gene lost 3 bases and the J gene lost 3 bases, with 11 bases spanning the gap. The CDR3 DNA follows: TGTGCCAGCAGCTTCGGGACCCCAGCTAATGAAAAACTGTTTTTT. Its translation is CASSFGTPANEKLFF.

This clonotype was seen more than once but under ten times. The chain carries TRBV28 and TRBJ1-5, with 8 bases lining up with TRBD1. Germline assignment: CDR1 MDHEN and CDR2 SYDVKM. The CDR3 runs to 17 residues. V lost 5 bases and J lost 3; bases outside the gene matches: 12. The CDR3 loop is CASSQFRDRPFNQPQHF. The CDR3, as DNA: TGTGCCAGCAGTCAGTTTCGGGACAGGCCTTTCAATCAGCCCCAGCATTTT.

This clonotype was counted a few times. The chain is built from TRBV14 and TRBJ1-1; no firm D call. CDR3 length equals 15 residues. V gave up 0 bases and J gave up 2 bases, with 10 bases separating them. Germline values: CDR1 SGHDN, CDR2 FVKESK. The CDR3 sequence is CASSQEGHPNTEAFF. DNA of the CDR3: TGTGCCAGCAGCCAAGAAGGTCACCCCAACACTGAAGCTTTCTTT.

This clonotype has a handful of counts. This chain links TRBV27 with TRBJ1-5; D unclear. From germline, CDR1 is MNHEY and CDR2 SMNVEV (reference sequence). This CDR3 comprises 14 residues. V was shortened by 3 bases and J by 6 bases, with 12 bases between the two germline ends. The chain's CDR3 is CASSFTGLLQPQHF. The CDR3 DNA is TGTGCCAGCAGTTTTACGGGCCTACTTCAGCCCCAGCATTTT.

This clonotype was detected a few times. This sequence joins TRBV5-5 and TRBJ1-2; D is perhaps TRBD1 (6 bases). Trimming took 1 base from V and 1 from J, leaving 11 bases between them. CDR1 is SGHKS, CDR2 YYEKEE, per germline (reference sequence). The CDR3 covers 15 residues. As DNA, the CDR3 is TGTGCCAGCAGCTTGTCAGGGGACCTTAACTATGGCTACACCTTC. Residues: CASSLSGDLNYGYTF. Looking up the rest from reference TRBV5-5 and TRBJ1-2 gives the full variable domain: DAGVTQSPTHLIKTRGQQVTLRCSPISGHKSVSWYQQVLGQGPQFIFQYYEKEERGRGNFPDRFSARQFPNYSSELNVNALLLGDSALYLCASSLSGDLNYGYTFGSGTRLTVV.

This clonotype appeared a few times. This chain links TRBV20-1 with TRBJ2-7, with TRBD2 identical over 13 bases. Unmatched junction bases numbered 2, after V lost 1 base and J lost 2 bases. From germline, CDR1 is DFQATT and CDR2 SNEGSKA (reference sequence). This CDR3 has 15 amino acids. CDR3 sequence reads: CSARGTSGGPYEQYF. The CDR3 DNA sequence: TGCAGTGCTAGAGGGACTAGCGGGGGTCCCTACGAGCAGTACTTC.

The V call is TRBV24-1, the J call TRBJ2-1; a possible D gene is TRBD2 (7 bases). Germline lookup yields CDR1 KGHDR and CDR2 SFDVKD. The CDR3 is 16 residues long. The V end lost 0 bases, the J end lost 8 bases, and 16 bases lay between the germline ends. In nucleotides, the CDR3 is TGTGCCACCAGTGATTTGCTTCGCGGGGGCAAATATGAGCAGTTCTTC. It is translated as CATSDLLRGGKYEQFF.